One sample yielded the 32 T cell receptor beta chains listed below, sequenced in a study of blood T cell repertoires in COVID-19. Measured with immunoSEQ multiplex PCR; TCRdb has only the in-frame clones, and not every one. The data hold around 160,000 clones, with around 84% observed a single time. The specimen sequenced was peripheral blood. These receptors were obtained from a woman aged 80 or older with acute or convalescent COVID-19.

The CDR3 protein is CASSLEEGRGYTF. The CDR3 nucleotides are TGTGCCAGCAGCTTAGAGGAGGGCAGGGGCTACACCTTC. V and J are TRBV11-2 and TRBJ1-2; unclear D gene. Between the trimmed V and J ends, which lost 0 bases and 8 bases, there was a span of 10 bases. Germline V gene sequence: CDR1 SGHAT, CDR2 FQNNGV. The CDR3 spans 13 residues. Full variable domain (rest looked up from reference TRBV11-2 and TRBJ1-2): EAGVAQSPRYKIIEKRQSVAFWCNPISGHATLYWYQQILGQGPKLLIQFQNNGVVDDSQLPKDRFSAERLKGVDSTLKIQPAKLEDSAVYLCASSLEEGRGYTFGSGTRLTVV.

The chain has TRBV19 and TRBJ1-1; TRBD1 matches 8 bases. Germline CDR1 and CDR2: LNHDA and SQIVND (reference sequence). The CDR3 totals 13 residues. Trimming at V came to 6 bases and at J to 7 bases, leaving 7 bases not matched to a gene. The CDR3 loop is CASSQNRGNEAFF. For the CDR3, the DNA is TGTGCCAGTAGCCAAAACAGGGGGAATGAAGCTTTCTTT.

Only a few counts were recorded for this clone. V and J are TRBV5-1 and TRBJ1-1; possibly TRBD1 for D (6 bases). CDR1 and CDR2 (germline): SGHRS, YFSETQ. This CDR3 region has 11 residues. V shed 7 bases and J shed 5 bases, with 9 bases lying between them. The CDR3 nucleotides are TGCGCCAGCCGACAGGAAACTGAAGCTTTCTTT. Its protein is CASRQETEAFF.

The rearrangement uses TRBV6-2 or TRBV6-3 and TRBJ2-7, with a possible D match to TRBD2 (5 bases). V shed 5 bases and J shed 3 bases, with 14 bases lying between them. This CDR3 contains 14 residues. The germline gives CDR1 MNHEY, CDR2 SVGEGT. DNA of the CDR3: TGTGCCAGCAGTCAACGGATAGGACTCTACGAGCAGTACTTC. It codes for CASSQRIGLYEQYF.

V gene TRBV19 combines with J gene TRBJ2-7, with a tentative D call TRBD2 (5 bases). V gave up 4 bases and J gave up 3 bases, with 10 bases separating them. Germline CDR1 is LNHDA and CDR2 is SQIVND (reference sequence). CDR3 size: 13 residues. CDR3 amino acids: CASSTRRGYEQYF. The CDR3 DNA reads TGTGCCAGTAGTACCAGACGGGGCTACGAGCAGTACTTC. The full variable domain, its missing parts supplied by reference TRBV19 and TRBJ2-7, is DGGITQSPKYLFRKEGQNVTLSCEQNLNHDAMYWYRQDPGQGLRLIYYSQIVNDFQKGDIAEGYSVSREKKESFPLTVTSAQKNPTAFYLCASSTRRGYEQYFGPGTRLTVT.

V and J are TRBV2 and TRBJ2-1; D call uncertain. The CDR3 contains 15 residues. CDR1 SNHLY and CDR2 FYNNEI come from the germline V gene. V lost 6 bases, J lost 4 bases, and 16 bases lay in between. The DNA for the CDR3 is TGTGCCAGCAGCCCAGAGCAAGCGTCGTACAATGAGCAGTTCTTC. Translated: CASSPEQASYNEQFF. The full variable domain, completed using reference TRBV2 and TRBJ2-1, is EPEVTQTPSHQVTQMGQEVILRCVPISNHLYFYWYRQILGQKVEFLVSFYNNEISEKSEIFDDQFSVERPDGSNFTLKIRSTKLEDSAMYFCASSPEQASYNEQFFGPGTRLTVL.

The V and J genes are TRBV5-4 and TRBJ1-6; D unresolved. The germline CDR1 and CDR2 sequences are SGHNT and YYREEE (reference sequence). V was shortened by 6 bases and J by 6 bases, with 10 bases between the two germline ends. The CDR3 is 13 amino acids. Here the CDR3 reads CASKRSFNSPLHF. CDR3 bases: TGTGCCAGCAAACGGTCTTTTAATTCACCCCTCCACTTT. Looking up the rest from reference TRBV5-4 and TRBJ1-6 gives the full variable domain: ETGVTQSPTHLIKTRGQQVTLRCSSQSGHNTVSWYQQALGQGPQFIFQYYREEENGRGNFPPRFSGLQFPNYSSELNVNALELDDSALYLCASKRSFNSPLHFGNGTRLTVT.

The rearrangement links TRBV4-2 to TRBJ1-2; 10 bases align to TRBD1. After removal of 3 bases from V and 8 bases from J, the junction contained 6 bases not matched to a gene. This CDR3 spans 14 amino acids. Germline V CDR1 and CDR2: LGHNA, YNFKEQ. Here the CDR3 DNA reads TGTGCCAGCAGCCAGGGGGACAGGGGAGACGGCTACACCTTC. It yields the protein CASSQGDRGDGYTF.

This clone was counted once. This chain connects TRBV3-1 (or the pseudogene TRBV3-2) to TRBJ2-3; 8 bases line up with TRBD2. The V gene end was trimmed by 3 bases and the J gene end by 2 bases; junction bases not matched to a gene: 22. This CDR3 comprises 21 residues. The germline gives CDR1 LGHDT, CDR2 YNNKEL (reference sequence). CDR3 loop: CASSQTLGASGPGRLTDTQYF. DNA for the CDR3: TGTGCCAGCAGCCAGACCCTAGGGGCTAGCGGGCCCGGTCGTCTCACAGATACGCAGTATTTT.

CDR3 sequence reads: CASSQGWAQSPLHF. In DNA, the CDR3 is TGCGCCAGCAGCCAAGGATGGGCACAATCACCCCTCCACTTT. The chain uses TRBV4-1 and TRBJ1-6; no clear D gene. Germline CDR1 is MGHRA and CDR2 is YSYEKL. V shed 1 base and J shed 10 bases, with 11 bases lying between them. The CDR3 sequence is 14 residues long.

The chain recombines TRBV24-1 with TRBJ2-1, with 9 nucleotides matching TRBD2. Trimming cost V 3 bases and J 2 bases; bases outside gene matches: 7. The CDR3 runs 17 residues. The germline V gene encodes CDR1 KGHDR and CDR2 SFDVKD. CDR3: CATSDRPPSGTYNEQFF. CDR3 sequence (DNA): TGTGCCACCAGTGATCGCCCCCCTAGCGGGACCTACAATGAGCAGTTCTTC.

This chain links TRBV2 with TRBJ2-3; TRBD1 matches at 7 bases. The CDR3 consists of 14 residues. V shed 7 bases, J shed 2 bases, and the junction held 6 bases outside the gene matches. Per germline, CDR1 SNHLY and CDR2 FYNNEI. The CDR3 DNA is TGTGCCAGCAACGAGGGGGCTTCCACAGATACGCAGTATTTT. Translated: CASNEGASTDTQYF.

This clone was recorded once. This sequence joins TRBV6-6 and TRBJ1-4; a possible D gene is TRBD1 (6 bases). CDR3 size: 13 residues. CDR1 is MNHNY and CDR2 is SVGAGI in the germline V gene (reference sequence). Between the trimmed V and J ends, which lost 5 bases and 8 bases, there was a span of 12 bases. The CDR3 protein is CASSQDSFEKLFF. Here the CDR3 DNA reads TGTGCCAGCAGTCAGGACAGCTTCGAAAAACTGTTTTTT.

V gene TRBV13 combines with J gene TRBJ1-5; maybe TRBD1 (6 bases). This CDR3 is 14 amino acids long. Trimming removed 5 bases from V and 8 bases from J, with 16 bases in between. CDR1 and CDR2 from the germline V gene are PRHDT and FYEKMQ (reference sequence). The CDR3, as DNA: TGTGCCAGCAGCCAAGGTGGGGGCCGTAAGCCCCAGCATTTT. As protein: CASSQGGGRKPQHF.

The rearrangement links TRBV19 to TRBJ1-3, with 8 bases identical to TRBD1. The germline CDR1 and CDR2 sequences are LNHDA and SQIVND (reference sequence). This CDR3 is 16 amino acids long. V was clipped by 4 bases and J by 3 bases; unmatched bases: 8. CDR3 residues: CASSTPQGAIGNTIYF. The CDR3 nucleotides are TGTGCCAGTAGTACACCCCAGGGGGCGATTGGAAACACCATATATTTT.

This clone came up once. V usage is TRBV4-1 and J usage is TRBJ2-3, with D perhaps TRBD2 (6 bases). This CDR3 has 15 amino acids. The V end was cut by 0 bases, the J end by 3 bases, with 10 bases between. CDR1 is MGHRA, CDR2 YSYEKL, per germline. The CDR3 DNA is TGCGCCAGCAGCCAAGATGCGGGATTTACAGATACGCAGTATTTT. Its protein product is CASSQDAGFTDTQYF.

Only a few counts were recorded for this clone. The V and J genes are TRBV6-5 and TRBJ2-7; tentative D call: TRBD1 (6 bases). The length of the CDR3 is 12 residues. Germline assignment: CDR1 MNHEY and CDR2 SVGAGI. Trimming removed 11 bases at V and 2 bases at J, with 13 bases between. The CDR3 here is CASKTGTYEQYF. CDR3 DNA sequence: TGTGCCTCGAAGACAGGTACCTACGAGCAGTACTTC.

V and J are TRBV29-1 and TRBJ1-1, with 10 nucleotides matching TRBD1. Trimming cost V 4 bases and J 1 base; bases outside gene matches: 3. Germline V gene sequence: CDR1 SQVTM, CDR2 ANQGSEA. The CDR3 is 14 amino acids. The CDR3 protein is CSVARTGGNTEAFF. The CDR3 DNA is TGCAGCGTTGCCCGGACAGGGGGGAACACTGAAGCTTTCTTT.

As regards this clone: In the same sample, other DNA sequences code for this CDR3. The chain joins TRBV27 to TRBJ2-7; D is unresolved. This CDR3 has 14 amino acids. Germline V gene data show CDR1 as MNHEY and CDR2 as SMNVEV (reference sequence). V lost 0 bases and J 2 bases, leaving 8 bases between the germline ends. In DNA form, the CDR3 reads TGTGCCAGCAGTTTATCCCGCGGCCCCTACGAGCAGTACTTC. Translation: CASSLSRGPYEQYF.

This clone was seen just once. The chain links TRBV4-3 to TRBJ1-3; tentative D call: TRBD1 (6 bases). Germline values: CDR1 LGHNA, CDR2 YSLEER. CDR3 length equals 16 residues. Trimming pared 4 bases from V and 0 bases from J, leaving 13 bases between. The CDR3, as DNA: TGCGCCAGCAGCCCACAGGGAGAGAACTCTGGAAACACCATATATTTT. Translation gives CASSPQGENSGNTIYF.

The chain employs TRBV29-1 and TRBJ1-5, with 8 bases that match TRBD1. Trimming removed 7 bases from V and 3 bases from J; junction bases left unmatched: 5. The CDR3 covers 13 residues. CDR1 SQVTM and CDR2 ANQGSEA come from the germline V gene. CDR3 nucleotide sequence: TGCAGCGCCTCAGGGGGCAACAATCAGCCCCAGCATTTT. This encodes CSASGGNNQPQHF.

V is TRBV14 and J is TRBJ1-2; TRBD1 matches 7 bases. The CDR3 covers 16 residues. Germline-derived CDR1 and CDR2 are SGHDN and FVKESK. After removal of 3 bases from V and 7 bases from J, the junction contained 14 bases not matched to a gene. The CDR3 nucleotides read TGTGCCAGCAGCCATGACCTGCCGGGACAGTCGGCTGGCTACACCTTC. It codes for CASSHDLPGQSAGYTF.

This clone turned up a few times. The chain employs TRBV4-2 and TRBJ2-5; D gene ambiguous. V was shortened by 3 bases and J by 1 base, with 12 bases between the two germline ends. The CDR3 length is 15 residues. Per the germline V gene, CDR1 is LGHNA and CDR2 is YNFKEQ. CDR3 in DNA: TGTGCCAGCAGCCAGGGCAAAGTGGGCCAAGAGACCCAGTACTTC. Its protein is CASSQGKVGQETQYF.

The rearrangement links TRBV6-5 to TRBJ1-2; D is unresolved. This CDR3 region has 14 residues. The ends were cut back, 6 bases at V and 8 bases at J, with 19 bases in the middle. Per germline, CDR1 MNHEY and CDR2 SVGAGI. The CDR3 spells CASSVGSGLEGYTF. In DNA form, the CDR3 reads TGTGCCAGCAGCGTCGGATCAGGACTTGAAGGCTACACCTTC.

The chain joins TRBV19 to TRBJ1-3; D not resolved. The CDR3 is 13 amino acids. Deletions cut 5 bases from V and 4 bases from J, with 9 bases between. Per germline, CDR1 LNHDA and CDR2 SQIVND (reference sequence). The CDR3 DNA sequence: TGTGCCAGTAGTGAGGGTGGAGGAAACACCATATATTTT. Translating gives CASSEGGGNTIYF. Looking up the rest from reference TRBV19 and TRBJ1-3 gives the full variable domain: DGGITQSPKYLFRKEGQNVTLSCEQNLNHDAMYWYRQDPGQGLRLIYYSQIVNDFQKGDIAEGYSVSREKKESFPLTVTSAQKNPTAFYLCASSEGGGNTIYFGEGSWLTVV.

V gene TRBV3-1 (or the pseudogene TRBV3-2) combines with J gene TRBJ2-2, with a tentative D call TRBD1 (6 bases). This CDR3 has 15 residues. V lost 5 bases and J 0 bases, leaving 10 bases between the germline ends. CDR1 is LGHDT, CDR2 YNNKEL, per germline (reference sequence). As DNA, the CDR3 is TGTGCCAGCAGCAGACACAGGGCGAACACCGGGGAGCTGTTTTTT. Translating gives CASSRHRANTGELFF.

The CDR3 DNA reads TGCGCCAGCAGCCAAGGCATAGACAGGGCGAACACTGAAGCTTTCTTT. Translated: CASSQGIDRANTEAFF. The gene calls are TRBV4-1 and TRBJ1-1, with 7 bases fitting TRBD1. The CDR3 sequence is 16 residues long. The germline V gene encodes CDR1 MGHRA and CDR2 YSYEKL. V lost 1 base, J lost 1 base, and 6 bases stayed unmatched.

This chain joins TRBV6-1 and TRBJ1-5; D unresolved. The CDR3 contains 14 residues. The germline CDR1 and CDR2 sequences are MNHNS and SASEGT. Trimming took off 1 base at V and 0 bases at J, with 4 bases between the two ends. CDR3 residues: CASSEVSSNQPQHF. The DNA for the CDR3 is TGTGCCAGCAGTGAAGTGAGTAGCAATCAGCCCCAGCATTTT.

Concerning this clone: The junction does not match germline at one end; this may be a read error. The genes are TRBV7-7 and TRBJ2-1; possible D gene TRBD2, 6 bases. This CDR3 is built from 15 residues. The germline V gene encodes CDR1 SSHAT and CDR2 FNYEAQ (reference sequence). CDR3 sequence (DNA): TGTGCTAGCAGCTCAACTACTAGCTCCTGGGACGAGCAGTTCTTC. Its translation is CASSSTTSSWDEQFF. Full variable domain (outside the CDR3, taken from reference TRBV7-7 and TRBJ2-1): GAGVSQSPRYKVTKRGQDVTLRCDPISSHATLYWYQQALGQGPEFLTYFNYEAQPDKSGLPSDRFSAERPEGSISTLTIQRTEQRDSAMYRCASSSTTSSWDEQFFGPGTRLTVL.

The CDR3 loop is CASSQSQGYEQYF. The CDR3 DNA is TGCGCCAGCAGCCAGTCACAGGGCTACGAGCAGTACTTC. This chain links TRBV4-3 with TRBJ2-7, with a weak D call TRBD1 (6 bases). Germline lookup yields CDR1 LGHNA and CDR2 YSLEER. The CDR3 covers 13 residues. V was clipped by 3 bases and J by 3 bases, with 9 bases between them.

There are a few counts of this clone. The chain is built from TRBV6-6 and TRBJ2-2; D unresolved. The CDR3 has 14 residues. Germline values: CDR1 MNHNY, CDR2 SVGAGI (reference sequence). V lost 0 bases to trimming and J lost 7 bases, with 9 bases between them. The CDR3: CASSYSTGIGELFF. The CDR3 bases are TGTGCCAGCAGTTACTCGACGGGTATCGGGGAGCTGTTTTTT.

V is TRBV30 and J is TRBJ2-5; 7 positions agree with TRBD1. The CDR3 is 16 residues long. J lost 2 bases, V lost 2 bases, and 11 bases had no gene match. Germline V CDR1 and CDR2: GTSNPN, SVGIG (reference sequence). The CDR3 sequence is CAWSTNLRGQQETQYF. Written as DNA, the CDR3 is TGTGCCTGGAGTACCAACTTAAGGGGACAGCAAGAGACCCAGTACTTC.